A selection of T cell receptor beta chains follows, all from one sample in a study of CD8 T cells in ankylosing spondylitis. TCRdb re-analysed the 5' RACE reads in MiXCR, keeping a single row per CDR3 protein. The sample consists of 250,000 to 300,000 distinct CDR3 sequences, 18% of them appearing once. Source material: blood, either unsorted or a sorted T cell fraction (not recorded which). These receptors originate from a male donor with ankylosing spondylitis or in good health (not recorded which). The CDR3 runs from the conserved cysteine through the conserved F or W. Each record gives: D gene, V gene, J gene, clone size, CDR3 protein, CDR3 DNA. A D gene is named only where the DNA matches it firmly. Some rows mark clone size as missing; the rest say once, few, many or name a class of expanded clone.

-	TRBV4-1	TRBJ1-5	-	CASSQEGRTFNQPQHF	TGCGCCAGCAGCCAAGAGGGGAGGACCTTCAATCAGCCCCAGCATTTT
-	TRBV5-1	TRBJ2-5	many	CASSLGVVHQETQYF	TGCGCCAGCAGCTTGGGAGTAGTACACCAAGAGACCCAGTACTTC
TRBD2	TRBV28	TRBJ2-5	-	CASGYSGEEETQYF	TGTGCCAGTGGGTATAGCGGGGAAGAAGAGACCCAGTACTTC
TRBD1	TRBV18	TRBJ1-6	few	CASSPRIDRVNSPLHF	TGTGCCAGCTCACCCCGGATTGACAGGGTGAATTCACCCCTCCACTTT
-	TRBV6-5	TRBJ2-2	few	CASSYGAGTGELFF	TGTGCCAGCAGTTACGGGGCGGGCACCGGGGAGCTGTTTTTT
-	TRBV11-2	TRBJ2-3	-	CASSRREGWGTDTQYF	TGTGCCAGCAGCAGACGAGAGGGGTGGGGCACAGATACGCAGTATTTT
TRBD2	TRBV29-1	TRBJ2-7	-	CSVEASGSTYEQYF	TGCAGCGTTGAAGCTAGCGGGAGCACTTACGAGCAGTACTTC
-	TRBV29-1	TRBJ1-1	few	CSVEGTANTEAFF	TGCAGCGTTGAAGGCACAGCGAACACTGAAGCTTTCTTT
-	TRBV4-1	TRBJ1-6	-	CASSQESSNSPLHF	TGCGCCAGCAGCCAAGAATCCTCCAATTCACCCCTCCACTTT
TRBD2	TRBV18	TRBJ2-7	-	CASSPTPLAGGSSYEQYF	TGTGCCAGCTCACCTACACCCCTGGCGGGAGGTAGCTCCTACGAGCAGTACTTC
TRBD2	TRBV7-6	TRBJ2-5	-	CASSSTSGSYQETQYF	TGTGCCAGCAGCTCGACTAGCGGGTCTTACCAAGAGACCCAGTACTTC
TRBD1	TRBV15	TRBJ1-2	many	CATSRGRDRAVGGYTF	TGTGCCACCAGCAGAGGCCGGGACAGGGCCGTTGGGGGCTACACCTTC
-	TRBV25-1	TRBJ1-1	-	CASSESPGVRTEAFF	TGTGCCAGCAGTGAATCCCCGGGGGTGAGGACTGAAGCTTTCTTT
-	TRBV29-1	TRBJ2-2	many	CSVLRSGPNTGELFF	TGCAGCGTCCTCAGGTCGGGACCGAACACCGGGGAGCTGTTTTTT
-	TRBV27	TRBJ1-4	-	CASSRTGGVNEKLFF	TGTGCCAGCAGTCGAACGGGGGGCGTTAATGAAAAACTGTTTTTT
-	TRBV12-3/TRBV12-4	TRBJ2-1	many	CASSPVHNEQFF	TGTGCCAGCAGTCCCGTCCACAATGAGCAGTTCTTC
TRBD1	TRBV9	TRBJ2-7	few	CASSVDGTVAYEQYF	TGTGCCAGCAGCGTAGATGGGACAGTTGCCTACGAGCAGTACTTC
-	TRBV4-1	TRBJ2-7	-	CASSQDLAATYEQYF	TGCGCCAGCAGCCAAGATCTGGCGGCTACCTACGAGCAGTACTTC
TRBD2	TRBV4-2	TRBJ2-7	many	CASSQEPLAGVLDEQYF	TGTGCCAGCAGCCAAGAGCCTCTAGCGGGAGTGCTGGACGAGCAGTACTTC
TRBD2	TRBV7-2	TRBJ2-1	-	CASSLGASGPNYNEQFF	TGTGCCAGCAGCTTAGGGGCTAGCGGGCCCAACTACAATGAGCAGTTCTTC
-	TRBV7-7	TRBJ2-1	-	CASSLGEINEQFF	TGTGCTAGCAGCTTAGGGGAAATCAATGAGCAGTTCTTC
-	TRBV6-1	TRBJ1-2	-	CASSPSRILNYGYTF	TGTGCCAGCAGTCCCTCCCGGATACTAAACTATGGCTACACCTTC
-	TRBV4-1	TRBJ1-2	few	CASSQELFGCHGYTF	TGCGCCAGCAGCCAAGAGTTATTTGGCTGCCATGGCTACACCTTC
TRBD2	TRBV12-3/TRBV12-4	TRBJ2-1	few	CASSRTSGNHNEQFF	TGTGCCAGCAGCCGCACTAGCGGGAATCACAATGAGCAGTTCTTC
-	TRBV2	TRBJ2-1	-	CASSWFKGDYNEQFF	TGTGCCAGCAGTTGGTTCAAGGGAGACTACAATGAGCAGTTCTTC
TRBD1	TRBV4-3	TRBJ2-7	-	CASSQAGQGNYEQYF	TGCGCCAGCAGCCAAGCGGGACAGGGCAACTACGAGCAGTACTTC
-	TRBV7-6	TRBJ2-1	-	CASSSRANNEQFF	TGTGCCAGCAGCTCTAGAGCGAACAATGAGCAGTTCTTC
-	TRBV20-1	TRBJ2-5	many	CSARDWVFEETQYF	TGCAGTGCTAGAGACTGGGTTTTCGAAGAGACCCAGTACTTC
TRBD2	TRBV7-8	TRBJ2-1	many	CASSFSGGPYNEQFF	TGTGCCAGCAGCTTTAGCGGGGGTCCCTACAATGAGCAGTTCTTC
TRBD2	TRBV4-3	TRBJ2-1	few	CASSQELAGVEQFF	TGCGCCAGCAGCCAAGAACTAGCGGGGGTAGAGCAGTTCTTC
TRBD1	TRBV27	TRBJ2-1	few	CASSVDRAPYNEQFF	TGTGCCAGCAGTGTAGACAGGGCCCCCTACAATGAGCAGTTCTTC
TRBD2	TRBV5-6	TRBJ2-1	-	CASSLTTSAEYNEQFF	TGTGCCAGCAGCTTAACAACTAGCGCCGAGTACAATGAGCAGTTCTTC
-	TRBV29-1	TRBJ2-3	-	CSAGDTQYF	TGCAGCGCGGGGGATACGCAGTATTTT
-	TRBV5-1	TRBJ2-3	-	CASSLLPEDTQYF	TGCGCCAGCAGCTTGCTCCCAGAAGATACGCAGTATTTT
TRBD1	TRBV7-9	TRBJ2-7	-	CASSLARGTGDREQYF	TGTGCCAGCAGCTTAGCCCGGGGGACAGGGGACCGGGAGCAGTACTTC
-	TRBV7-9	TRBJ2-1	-	CARGALWNEQFF	TGTGCCAGGGGGGCGCTGTGGAATGAGCAGTTCTTC
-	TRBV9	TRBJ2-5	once	CASSVMEVGRETQYF	TGTGCCAGCAGCGTAATGGAGGTGGGTCGCGAGACCCAGTACTTC
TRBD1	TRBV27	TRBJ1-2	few	CASSLSGQYYGYTF	TGTGCCAGCAGTTTATCGGGACAGTACTATGGCTACACCTTC
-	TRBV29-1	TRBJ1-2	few	CSVPGHGNGYTF	TGCAGCGTACCGGGCCATGGGAATGGCTACACCTTC
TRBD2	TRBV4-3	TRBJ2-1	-	CASSQESGVAGNEQFF	TGCGCCAGCAGCCAAGAAAGCGGGGTAGCTGGCAATGAGCAGTTCTTC
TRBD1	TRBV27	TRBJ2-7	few	CASSLYTGGEEQYF	TGTGCCAGCAGTCTTTACACAGGGGGCGAAGAGCAGTACTTC
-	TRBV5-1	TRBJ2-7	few	CASSYESGPAYEQYF	TGCGCCAGCAGCTATGAAAGCGGCCCCGCCTACGAGCAGTACTTC
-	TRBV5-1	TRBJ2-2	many	CASSFGQNTGELFF	TGTGCCAGCAGTTTCGGACAGAACACCGGGGAGCTGTTTTTT
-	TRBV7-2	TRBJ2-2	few	CASSLYRVNTGELFF	TGTGCCAGCAGCTTATATAGGGTGAACACCGGGGAGCTGTTTTTT
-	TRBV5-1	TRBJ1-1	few	CASSLDKGGENTEAFF	TGCGCCAGCAGCTTGGATAAGGGGGGGGAGAACACTGAAGCTTTCTTT
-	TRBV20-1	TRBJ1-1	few	CSAREGPHTEAFF	TGCAGTGCTAGAGAAGGGCCCCACACTGAAGCTTTCTTT
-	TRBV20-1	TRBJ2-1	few	CSARDVGPPYNEQFF	TGCAGTGCTAGAGATGTTGGACCCCCTTACAATGAGCAGTTCTTC
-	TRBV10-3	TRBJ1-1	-	CAISEILWGNTEAFF	TGTGCCATCAGTGAGATCCTTTGGGGGAACACTGAAGCTTTCTTT